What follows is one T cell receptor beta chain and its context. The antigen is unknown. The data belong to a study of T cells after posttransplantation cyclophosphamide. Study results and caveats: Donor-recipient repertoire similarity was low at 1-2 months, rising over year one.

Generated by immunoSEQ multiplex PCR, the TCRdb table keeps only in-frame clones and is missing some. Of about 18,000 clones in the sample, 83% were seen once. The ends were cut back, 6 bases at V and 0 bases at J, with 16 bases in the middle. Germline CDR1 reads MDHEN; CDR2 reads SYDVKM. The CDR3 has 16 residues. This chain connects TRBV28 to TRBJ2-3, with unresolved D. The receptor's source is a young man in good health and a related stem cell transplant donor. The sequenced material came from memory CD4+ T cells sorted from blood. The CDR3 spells CASSPSPATSTDTQYF. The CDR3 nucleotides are TGTGCCAGCAGCCCATCCCCCGCTACTAGCACAGATACGCAGTATTTT.